Listed here are 18 T cell receptor beta chains from one sample, sequenced in a study of blood T cell repertoires in COVID-19. Only in-frame clones appear in the TCRdb table, and some are missing; sequencing was by immunoSEQ multiplex PCR. The data contain more than 300,000 clones, more than 70% of them singletons. The sequenced material came from peripheral blood. Receptor source: a woman in her 70s with COVID-19, enrolled during active disease.

This chain connects TRBV27 to TRBJ2-5; D is perhaps TRBD1 (7 bases). This CDR3 has 13 amino acids. The germline CDR1 and CDR2 sequences are MNHEY and SMNVEV (reference sequence). V gave up 5 bases and J gave up 4 bases, with 11 bases separating them. In DNA form, the CDR3 reads TGTGCCAGCAGTCGCAGGGGGGCAGAGACCCAGTACTTC. Its protein product is CASSRRGAETQYF.

The chain uses TRBV7-8 and TRBJ1-2, with 8 bases identical to TRBD1. V dropped 3 bases and J dropped 0; count of bases not matched to a gene: 3. This CDR3 comprises 15 residues. The germline V gene encodes CDR1 SGHVS and CDR2 FQNEAQ. The CDR3 sequence: CASSLPRGPNYGYTF. DNA for the CDR3: TGTGCCAGCAGCTTGCCCAGGGGGCCTAACTATGGCTACACCTTC.

The chain combines TRBV6-1 with TRBJ1-2; no definite D call. This CDR3 has 14 residues. V lost 3 bases to trimming and J lost 3 bases, with 11 bases between them. Germline CDR1 is MNHNS and CDR2 is SASEGT. Here the CDR3 reads CASSEATADYGYTF. The DNA for the CDR3 is TGTGCCAGCAGTGAGGCTACAGCGGACTATGGCTACACCTTC.

The J gene is TRBJ1-4, the V gene TRBV24-1; D not resolved. Looked up from germline, CDR1 is KGHDR and CDR2 is SFDVKD. This CDR3 is 15 amino acids long. Between the trimmed V and J ends, which lost 2 bases and 0 bases, there was a span of 6 bases. The CDR3 region is CATSDSLATNEKLFF. The CDR3 DNA is TGTGCCACCAGTGATTCCCTTGCAACTAATGAAAAACTGTTTTTT.

The V call is TRBV6-5, the J call TRBJ2-4; 9 nucleotides agree with TRBD1. CDR3 size: 12 residues. The germline CDR1 and CDR2 sequences are MNHEY and SVGAGI. Germline trimming cut 8 bases from V and 8 bases from J; bases unmatched to any gene: 4. For the CDR3, the DNA is TGTGCCAGCCGGGACAGGGTGGACATTCAGTACTTC. Translating it yields CASRDRVDIQYF.

This chain links TRBV7-9 with TRBJ2-2; D is undetermined. V was shortened by 1 base and J by 3 bases, with 6 bases between the two germline ends. Germline V gene sequence: CDR1 SEHNR, CDR2 FQNEAQ (reference sequence). The CDR3 runs to 14 residues. The CDR3 bases are TGTGCCAGCAGCTTAGGGAGAGACACCGGGGAGCTGTTTTTT. This codes for CASSLGRDTGELFF. The entire variable domain, with the rest obtained from reference TRBV7-9 and TRBJ2-2, is as follows: DTGVSQNPRHKITKRGQNVTFRCDPISEHNRLYWYRQTLGQGPEFLTYFQNEAQLEKSRLLSDRFSAERPKGSFSTLEIQRTEQGDSAMYLCASSLGRDTGELFFGEGSRLTVL.

This chain connects TRBV6-1 to TRBJ2-7; 7 bases are shared with TRBD2. Trimming cost V 2 bases and J 2 bases; bases outside gene matches: 6. This CDR3 has 15 residues. The germline V gene encodes CDR1 MNHNS and CDR2 SASEGT. CDR3 sequence (DNA): TGTGCCAGCAGTGAAATCGGGCTAGCGGCCTACGAGCAGTACTTC. This translates into CASSEIGLAAYEQYF.

The rearrangement links TRBV7-6 to TRBJ1-1; D call uncertain. The length of the CDR3 is 12 residues. The V end was cut by 3 bases, the J end by 6 bases, with 8 bases between. Per the germline V gene, CDR1 is SGHVS and CDR2 is FNYEAQ. DNA of the CDR3: TGTGCCAGCAGCTTGGAGGGCTCTGAAGCTTTCTTT. Protein: CASSLEGSEAFF.

V and J are TRBV6-5 and TRBJ1-2; no clear D gene. Trimming pared 10 bases from V and 4 bases from J, leaving 7 bases between. Germline CDR1 reads MNHEY; CDR2 reads SVGAGI. This CDR3 is 10 amino acids long. CDR3 DNA sequence: TGTGCCACCCAGGTCTATGGCTACACCTTC. Translation: CATQVYGYTF.

This clone was observed once. The chain couples TRBV6-1 to TRBJ2-1; D possibly corresponds to TRBD1 (6 bases). V lost 1 base, J lost 8 bases, and 18 bases lay in between. Looked up from germline, CDR1 is MNHNS and CDR2 is SASEGT. CDR3 length: 16 amino acids. CDR3 in DNA: TGTGCCAGCAGTGAAGAAGGCCCAGGGGAGATGGATGAGCAGTTCTTC. It codes for CASSEEGPGEMDEQFF.

The J gene is TRBJ1-2, the V gene TRBV6-5; D may be TRBD1 (5 bases). The CDR3 spans 13 residues. CDR1 is MNHEY, CDR2 SVGAGI, per germline. The V end lost 3 bases, the J end lost 6 bases, and 11 bases lay between the germline ends. The CDR3 reads CASSYRQGNGYTF. The CDR3 bases are TGTGCCAGCAGTTATCGGCAGGGCAATGGCTACACCTTC.

This chain uses TRBV7-9 with TRBJ2-7; D possibly corresponds to TRBD1 (6 bases). The CDR3 is 12 amino acids. Trimming left V 5 bases short and J 3 bases short, with 8 bases between. Germline lookup yields CDR1 SEHNR and CDR2 FQNEAQ (reference sequence). The CDR3 loop is CASSRGGYEQYF. CDR3 nucleotide sequence: TGTGCCAGCAGCCGAGGGGGCTACGAGCAGTACTTC.

The gene calls are TRBV27 and TRBJ1-4; TRBD1 agrees at 12 bases. With V trimmed by 5 bases and J by 8 bases, 12 bases remained unmatched. Germline V gives CDR1 MNHEY, CDR2 SMNVEV (reference sequence). The CDR3 is 17 residues long. Here the CDR3 reads CASSPGTGGWGEEKLFF. The CDR3 DNA is TGTGCCAGCAGTCCCGGGACAGGGGGCTGGGGTGAAGAAAAACTGTTTTTT.

The rearrangement links TRBV9 to TRBJ1-2; 9 nucleotides match TRBD1. Losses at the gene ends were 0 bases for V and 10 bases for J; bases not matched to a gene: 4. Germline V gives CDR1 SGDLS, CDR2 YYNGEE. The CDR3 loop spans 13 amino acids. CDR3 sequence: CASSVVGTGFYTF. For the CDR3, the DNA is TGTGCCAGCAGCGTAGTTGGGACAGGGTTCTACACCTTC. The variable domain in full, with the rest retrieved from reference TRBV9 and TRBJ1-2, is DSGVTQTPKHLITATGQRVTLRCSPRSGDLSVYWYQQSLDQGLQFLIQYYNGEERAKGNILERFSAQQFPDLHSELNLSSLELGDSALYFCASSVVGTGFYTFGSGTRLTVV.

The chain is built from TRBV4-3 and TRBJ2-1; D gene ambiguous. The germline CDR1 and CDR2 sequences are LGHNA and YSLEER. V lost 0 bases, J lost 4 bases, and 16 bases lay in between. The CDR3 consists of 17 residues. CDR3 protein: CASSQDSSGSEYNEQFF. DNA for the CDR3: TGCGCCAGCAGCCAAGATTCCTCCGGGTCCGAATACAATGAGCAGTTCTTC.

The chain joins TRBV27 to TRBJ1-1; TRBD1 matches at 12 bases. With 4 bases clipped from V and 1 base from J, the junction kept 4 bases outside the gene matches. Germline V gene sequence: CDR1 MNHEY, CDR2 SMNVEV (reference sequence). The CDR3 loop spans 16 amino acids. The chain's CDR3 is CASSSLGQGANTEAFF. The CDR3 bases are TGTGCCAGCAGTTCCTTGGGACAGGGGGCGAACACTGAAGCTTTCTTT.

A remark on this clone: Other DNA sequences of this sample code for an identical CDR3. The rearrangement links TRBV5-1 to TRBJ2-7; TRBD1 matches 7 bases. J lost 1 base, V lost 0 bases, and 1 base had no gene match. The CDR3 is 14 amino acids. Germline V gene lookup returns CDR1 SGHRS and CDR2 YFSETQ. CDR3 nucleotides: TGCGCCAGCAGCTTGGGACAGGGATCCTACGAGCAGTACTTC. It specifies CASSLGQGSYEQYF.

The CDR3 loop is CASSYSKGDNEQFF. In nucleotides, the CDR3 is TGTGCCAGCAGTTACTCAAAAGGAGACAATGAGCAGTTCTTC. V gene TRBV6-5 combines with J gene TRBJ2-1, with D unresolved. V dropped 0 bases and J dropped 5 bases, with 8 bases sitting between them. CDR3 length equals 14 residues. Germline assignment: CDR1 MNHEY and CDR2 SVGAGI.